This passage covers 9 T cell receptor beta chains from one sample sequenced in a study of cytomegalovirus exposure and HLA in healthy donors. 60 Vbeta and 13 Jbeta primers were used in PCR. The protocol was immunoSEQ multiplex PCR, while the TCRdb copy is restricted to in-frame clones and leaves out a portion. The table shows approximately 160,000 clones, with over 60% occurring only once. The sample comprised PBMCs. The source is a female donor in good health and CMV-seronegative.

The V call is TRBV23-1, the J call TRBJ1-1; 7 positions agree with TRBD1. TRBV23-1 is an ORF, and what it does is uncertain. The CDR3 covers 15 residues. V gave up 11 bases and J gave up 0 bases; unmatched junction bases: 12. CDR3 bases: TGCGCCCCGGGACCCGGGACAGCCATGAACACTGAAGCTTTCTTT. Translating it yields CAPGPGTAMNTEAFF.

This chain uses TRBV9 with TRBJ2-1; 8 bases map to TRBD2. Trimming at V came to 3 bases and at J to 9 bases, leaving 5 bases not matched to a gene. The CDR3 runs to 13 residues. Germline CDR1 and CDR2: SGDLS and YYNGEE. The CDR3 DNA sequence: TGTGCCAGCAGCGGAGGACTAGCTCGTGAGCAGTTCTTC. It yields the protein CASSGGLAREQFF. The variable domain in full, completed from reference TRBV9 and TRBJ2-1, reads DSGVTQTPKHLITATGQRVTLRCSPRSGDLSVYWYQQSLDQGLQFLIQYYNGEERAKGNILERFSAQQFPDLHSELNLSSLELGDSALYFCASSGGLAREQFFGPGTRLTVL.

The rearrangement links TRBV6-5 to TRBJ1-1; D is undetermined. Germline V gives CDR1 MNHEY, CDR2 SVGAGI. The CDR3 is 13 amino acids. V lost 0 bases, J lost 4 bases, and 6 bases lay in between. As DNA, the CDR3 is TGTGCCAGCAGTTACTCCCGCGTCACTGAAGCTTTCTTT. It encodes CASSYSRVTEAFF.

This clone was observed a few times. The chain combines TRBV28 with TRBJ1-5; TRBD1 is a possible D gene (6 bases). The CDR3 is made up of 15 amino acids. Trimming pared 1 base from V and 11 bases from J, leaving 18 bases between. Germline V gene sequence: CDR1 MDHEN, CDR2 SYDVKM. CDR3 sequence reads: CASSLSGGPRETQHF. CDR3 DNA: TGTGCCAGCAGTTTATCGGGGGGGCCACGAGAGACCCAGCATTTT.

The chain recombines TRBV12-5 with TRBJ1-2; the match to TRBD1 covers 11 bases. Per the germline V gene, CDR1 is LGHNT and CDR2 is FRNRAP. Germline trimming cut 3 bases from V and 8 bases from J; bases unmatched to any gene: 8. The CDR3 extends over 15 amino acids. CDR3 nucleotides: TGTGCTAGTGGTTTTCACTTGGACAGGGGGCGAGGCTACACCTTC. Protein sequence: CASGFHLDRGRGYTF.

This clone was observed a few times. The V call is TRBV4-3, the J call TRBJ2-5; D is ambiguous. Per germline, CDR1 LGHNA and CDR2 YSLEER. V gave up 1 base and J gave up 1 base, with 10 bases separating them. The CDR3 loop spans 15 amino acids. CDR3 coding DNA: TGCGCCAGCAGCCAAGGAAGTACTCTCCAAGAGACCCAGTACTTC. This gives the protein CASSQGSTLQETQYF.

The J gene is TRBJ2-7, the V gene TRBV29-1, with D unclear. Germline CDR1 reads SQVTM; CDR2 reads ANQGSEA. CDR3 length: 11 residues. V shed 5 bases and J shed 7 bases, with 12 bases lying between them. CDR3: CSVFDGREQYF. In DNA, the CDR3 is TGCAGCGTTTTTGATGGGCGAGAGCAGTACTTC.

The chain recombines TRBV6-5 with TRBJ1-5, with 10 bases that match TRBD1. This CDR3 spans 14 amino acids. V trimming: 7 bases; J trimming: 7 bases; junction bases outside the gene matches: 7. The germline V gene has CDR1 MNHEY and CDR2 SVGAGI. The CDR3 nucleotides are TGTGCCAGCACCAACGGACAGGGGGGGCAGCCCCAGCATTTT. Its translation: CASTNGQGGQPQHF.

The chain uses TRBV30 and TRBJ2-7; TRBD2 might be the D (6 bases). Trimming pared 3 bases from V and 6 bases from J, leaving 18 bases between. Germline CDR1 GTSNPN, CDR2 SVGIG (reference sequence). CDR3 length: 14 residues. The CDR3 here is CAWSPRFGGSEQYF. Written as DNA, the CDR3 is TGTGCCTGGAGCCCCAGGTTCGGGGGTTCCGAGCAGTACTTC.